The present TCR beta chain was sequenced within a study of blood T cell repertoires in COVID-19. Looking at the study overall: Some COVID-19 samples were acute and others convalescent; all came from the United States, Italy and Spain. The analysed material was cDNA or gDNA that came from T cells, B-cell-depleted T cells, or PBMCs.

Cohorts were assigned according to the clinical history that participants reported. Donors in Cohort 3 who had recovered were those with two negative PCRs, healthcare professional clearance, or resolution of their symptoms. Generated by immunoSEQ multiplex PCR, the TCRdb table keeps only in-frame clones and is missing some. The sample contains 300,000 or so clones, roughly 90% of which appear only once. The CDR3 spans 12 residues. In germline, CDR1 is GTSNPN, CDR2 SVGIG (reference sequence). Trimming took 2 bases from V and 4 from J, leaving 8 bases between them. The receptor's source is a man between 60 and 75 years old who had recovered from COVID-19. The chain carries TRBV30 and TRBJ1-2, with D maybe TRBD1 (5 bases). Sequencing was carried out using PBMCs or T cells enriched from blood (not recorded which). CDR3 sequence reads: CAWSRQGYGYTF. CDR3 bases: TGTGCCTGGAGTAGGCAGGGCTATGGCTACACCTTC. The variable domain in full, completed from reference TRBV30 and TRBJ1-2, reads SQTIHQWPATLVQPVGSPLSLECTVEGTSNPNLYWYRQAAGRGLQLLFYSVGIGQISSEVPQNLSASRPQDRQFILSSKKLLLSDSGFYLCAWSRQGYGYTFGSGTRLTVV.